At least ten counts were recorded for the clone carrying this T cell receptor (beta chain). The antigen is undetermined. Described time point: persistent/refractory GD, antithyroid drugs over 5 years with positive TRAb. From RNA extracted from PBMCs, the TCR library was made. The source of the patients was an endocrinology department in Xi'an, China. These data belong to a study of regulatory T cells in long-lasting Graves disease. Study-wide context: Disease was considered persistent Graves' disease after over 5 years of antithyroid drugs (with positive TSH receptor antibodies). Findings and limits, study-wide: Clonotypes that were public and shared totalled approximately 3,000 in persistent patients versus 750 to 1,000 in new patients.

The germline V gene has CDR1 LGHDT and CDR2 YNNKEL (reference sequence). Germline trimming cut 1 base from V and 3 bases from J; bases unmatched to any gene: 3. This CDR3 spans 14 amino acids. Building of the TCR beta libraries involved iRepertoire HTBI primers and Arm-PCR of CDR3 regions. TCRdb reprocessed the multiplex PCR reads with MiXCR, giving one entry per CDR3 protein. The sample records 400,000 or so distinct CDR3 sequences, 20% being singletons. This specimen consisted of peripheral blood mononuclear cells (PBMCs), obtained when the disease was refractory, from a patient treated with antithyroid drugs. This receptor was obtained from a female donor with Graves disease. The chain is built from TRBV3-1 and TRBJ2-7, with TRBD2 identical over 7 bases. The CDR3 DNA reads as TGTGCCAGCAGCCAAGGACTAGCCCTCTACGAGCAGTACTTC. Amino acids: CASSQGLALYEQYF.